The 25 T cell receptor beta chains below were found in one sample sequenced in a study of T-cell memory formation after mild COVID-19. TCRdb redid the calling of the 5' RACE reads with MiXCR, one entry per CDR3 protein. The sample yields around 140,000 distinct CDR3 sequences, 20% to 25% seen once. The sample taken for sequencing was PBMCs or a T cell subset sorted from them (not recorded which). The receptors originated from an adult woman who had mild COVID-19 (a few samples of this study predate the infection). Cell type and time point are not known.

This chain connects TRBV5-4 to TRBJ2-7; D might be TRBD1 (6 bases). V was shortened by 1 base and J by 4 bases, with 12 bases between the two germline ends. This CDR3 spans 14 amino acids. CDR1 is SGHNT, CDR2 YYREEE, per germline (reference sequence). The CDR3 DNA follows: TGTGCCAGCAGCTTGAGGACAGAACCTTACGAGCAGTACTTC. Translating it yields CASSLRTEPYEQYF.

The gene calls are TRBV7-2 and TRBJ1-4; D call uncertain. With 5 bases removed from V and 3 bases from J, the gap between germline ends came to 10 bases. The CDR3 is 14 amino acids. The germline gives CDR1 SGHTA, CDR2 FQGNSA. CDR3 sequence: CASSPELPNEKLFF. For the CDR3, the DNA is TGTGCCAGCAGCCCGGAACTCCCTAATGAAAAACTGTTTTTT.

The chain employs TRBV5-5 and TRBJ2-2, with 7 bases that match TRBD2. The V segment lost 0 bases and the J segment 4 bases; nucleotides outside the gene matches: 6. Germline V gives CDR1 SGHKS, CDR2 YYEKEE (reference sequence). The CDR3 length is 16 residues. In nucleotides, the CDR3 is TGTGCCAGCAGCTTGGCCCCCGGGGGGAGCACCGGGGAGCTGTTTTTT. Translation gives CASSLAPGGSTGELFF.

J is TRBJ1-5 and V is TRBV5-1, with D unresolved. Germline loops: CDR1 SGHRS, CDR2 YFSETQ. This CDR3 contains 16 residues. V lost 0 bases and J lost 2, with 12 bases in between. The CDR3 is CASSLERSFGNQPQHF. The CDR3 nucleotides are TGCGCCAGCAGCTTGGAGAGGAGCTTCGGCAATCAGCCCCAGCATTTT.

This clonotype turned up a few times. This chain connects TRBV25-1 to TRBJ2-7; D gene unclear. The germline V gene encodes CDR1 MGHDK and CDR2 SYGVNS. The CDR3 is 13 amino acids. Trimming cost V 8 bases and J 0 bases, with 11 bases left between them. CDR3 sequence: CASRTGNSYEQYF. The CDR3 DNA reads TGTGCCAGCCGCACGGGCAACTCCTACGAGCAGTACTTC.

This chain joins TRBV7-9 and TRBJ2-1, with 14 positions matching TRBD2. The CDR3 spans 20 residues. CDR1 is SEHNR, CDR2 FQNEAQ, per germline (reference sequence). Trimming took 2 bases from V and 0 from J; bases not matched to a gene: 9. Here the CDR3 DNA reads TGTGCCAGCAGCTTACCCCCCGGGACTAGCGGGGGACTCTCCTACAATGAGCAGTTCTTC. Translated: CASSLPPGTSGGLSYNEQFF. Using reference TRBV7-9 and TRBJ2-1 for the parts outside the CDR3, the full variable domain is DTGVSQNPRHKITKRGQNVTFRCDPISEHNRLYWYRQTLGQGPEFLTYFQNEAQLEKSRLLSDRFSAERPKGSFSTLEIQRTEQGDSAMYLCASSLPPGTSGGLSYNEQFFGPGTRLTVL.

V and J are TRBV7-9 and TRBJ2-2, with D perhaps TRBD1 (6 bases). The CDR3 length is 16 residues. In germline, CDR1 is SEHNR, CDR2 FQNEAQ (reference sequence). V was shortened by 1 base and J by 2 bases, with 11 bases between the two germline ends. The chain's CDR3 is CASSLERTDNTGELFF. CDR3 in DNA: TGTGCCAGCAGCTTAGAAAGGACAGACAACACCGGGGAGCTGTTTTTT.

This clonotype was picked up one time. The chain links TRBV20-1 to TRBJ2-4, with D perhaps being TRBD1 or TRBD2 (5 bases each). The CDR3 is 15 amino acids. Germline V gene data show CDR1 as DFQATT and CDR2 as SNEGSKA (reference sequence). V lost 0 bases to trimming and J lost 9 bases, with 18 bases between them. The CDR3 DNA is TGCAGTGCTAGAGATTCGGCGAAAAAGGGGAGCATTCAGTACTTC. This sequence encodes CSARDSAKKGSIQYF.

The chain links TRBV7-6 to TRBJ2-3, with 16 positions matching TRBD2. The V gene end was trimmed by 5 bases and the J gene end by 2 bases; junction bases not matched to a gene: 7. Looked up from germline, CDR1 is SGHVS and CDR2 is FNYEAQ. The CDR3 is 18 amino acids. DNA of the CDR3: TGTGCCAGCAGCCCGGGACTAGCGGGAGGGACCGCCACAGATACGCAGTATTTT. Residues: CASSPGLAGGTATDTQYF.

The chain combines TRBV3-1 with TRBJ2-2, with unresolved D. CDR1 and CDR2 (germline): LGHDT, YNNKEL (reference sequence). This CDR3 is 16 amino acids long. Trimming stripped 3 bases from V and 3 bases from J, with 14 bases between. DNA of the CDR3: TGTGCCAGCAGCCATTTGGGGTGGTCGGACACCGGGGAGCTGTTTTTT. Its translation: CASSHLGWSDTGELFF.

A few counts support this clonotype. This sequence joins TRBV14 and TRBJ2-1, with D unclear. Trimming removed 0 bases from V and 7 bases from J, with 13 bases in between. The CDR3 runs to 15 residues. Germline-derived CDR1 and CDR2 are SGHDN and FVKESK. Here the CDR3 DNA reads TGTGCCAGCAGCCAAGAGAAAGGCTGGGGTAATGAGCAGTTCTTC. The encoded protein is CASSQEKGWGNEQFF.

This clonotype was counted only a few times. The chain employs TRBV4-3 and TRBJ2-5; D is unclear. Per germline, CDR1 LGHNA and CDR2 YSLEER. This CDR3 spans 14 amino acids. The V and J ends lost 0 bases and 4 bases respectively, with 9 bases between them. This CDR3 is CASSQDGNPETQYF. Written as DNA, the CDR3 is TGCGCCAGCAGCCAAGATGGGAATCCAGAGACCCAGTACTTC.

The V gene is TRBV20-1, the J gene TRBJ2-7; the match to TRBD2 covers 8 bases. The CDR3 sequence is 14 residues long. Losses at the gene ends were 0 bases for V and 1 base for J; bases not matched to a gene: 2. CDR1 and CDR2 from the germline V gene are DFQATT and SNEGSKA (reference sequence). The CDR3 DNA is TGCAGTGCTAGAGAGTTAGCGGGGTCCTACGAGCAGTACTTC. This encodes CSARELAGSYEQYF.

There are a few counts of this clonotype. The V call is TRBV21-1, the J call TRBJ2-6. TRBV21-1 is given as a pseudogene. There are 16 residues in the CDR3. The chain's CDR3 is CASSNVKVIGANVLTF. As DNA, the CDR3 is TGTGCCAGCAGCAATGTTAAGGTTATTGGGGCCAACGTCCTGACTTTC.

Remarks on this clonotype: A read error may account for a junction end that differs from germline. This chain joins TRBV4-1 and TRBJ2-1; 14 bases match TRBD2. Germline-derived CDR1 and CDR2 are MGHRA and YSYEKL. The CDR3 extends over 17 amino acids. The DNA for the CDR3 is TGCGCCAGCAGCCCAGCCGGGACTAGCGGGAGTTACAGTGAGCAGTTCTTC. Its protein is CASSPAGTSGSYSEQFF.

J is TRBJ1-1 and V is TRBV2, with D possibly being TRBD1 (5 bases). The V and J ends lost 7 bases and 6 bases respectively, with 18 bases between them. There are 14 residues in the CDR3. CDR1 SNHLY and CDR2 FYNNEI come from the germline V gene. The DNA of the CDR3 is TGTGCCAGCAATACCGGGACCCTGGGGGCTGAAGCTTTCTTT. Protein product: CASNTGTLGAEAFF.

V and J are TRBV9 and TRBJ2-2; 8 bases are shared with TRBD1. Germline V CDR1 and CDR2: SGDLS, YYNGEE. CDR3 length equals 17 residues. V dropped 4 bases and J dropped 6; count of bases not matched to a gene: 14. CDR3 sequence reads: CASSLPRAGGFSGELFF. CDR3 coding DNA: TGTGCCAGCAGCCTCCCCAGGGCAGGGGGCTTCTCCGGGGAGCTGTTTTTT.

The V call is TRBV2, the J call TRBJ2-7, with 9 bases fitting TRBD1. Germline V gene lookup returns CDR1 SNHLY and CDR2 FYNNEI. The CDR3 contains 14 residues. V dropped 5 bases and J dropped 5; count of bases not matched to a gene: 7. CDR3 region: CASSPRTGADEQYF. The CDR3 region has the DNA TGTGCCAGCAGTCCTCGGACAGGGGCTGACGAGCAGTACTTC.

The chain joins TRBV5-1 to TRBJ2-3; 12 nucleotides align to TRBD2. The CDR3 totals 19 residues. V was clipped by 4 bases and J by 4 bases; unmatched bases: 16. In germline, CDR1 is SGHRS, CDR2 YFSETQ. For the CDR3, the DNA is TGCGCCAGCAGCCGTTCTGAGGGATGGACTAGCGGGATTGCAGATACGCAGTATTTT. As protein: CASSRSEGWTSGIADTQYF.

This clonotype was counted only a few times. CDR3 in DNA: TGTGCCAGCAGCTCGGGGGGGTACACTGAAGCTTTCTTT. Amino acids: CASSSGGYTEAFF. The V and J genes are TRBV5-5 and TRBJ1-1, with D perhaps matching TRBD1 (5 bases). The V end lost 3 bases, the J end lost 3 bases, and 9 bases lay between the germline ends. CDR3 length: 13 amino acids. Germline V gives CDR1 SGHKS, CDR2 YYEKEE (reference sequence).

The rearrangement links TRBV30 to TRBJ2-1; 7 bases line up with TRBD2. J was trimmed by 6 bases and V by 4 bases; bases with no gene match: 12. CDR1 GTSNPN and CDR2 SVGIG come from the germline V gene (reference sequence). The CDR3 runs to 15 residues. The CDR3 DNA is TGTGCCTGGATCCAGGGAGGGCCCCTAGCCAATGAGCAGTTCTTC. Translation gives CAWIQGGPLANEQFF. Full variable domain (missing parts from reference TRBV30 and TRBJ2-1): SQTIHQWPATLVQPVGSPLSLECTVEGTSNPNLYWYRQAAGRGLQLLFYSVGIGQISSEVPQNLSASRPQDRQFILSSKKLLLSDSGFYLCAWIQGGPLANEQFFGPGTRLTVL.

The chain links TRBV6-6 to TRBJ1-1; 7 nucleotides agree with TRBD1. J was trimmed by 8 bases and V by 11 bases; bases with no gene match: 14. Germline CDR1 and CDR2: MNHNY and SVGAGI (reference sequence). The CDR3 extends over 13 amino acids. The CDR3 sequence is CASQGWAGGEAFF. CDR3 bases: TGTGCCTCACAAGGTTGGGCAGGGGGAGAAGCTTTCTTT.

This chain connects TRBV5-5 to TRBJ1-4, with TRBD1 matching over 7 bases. CDR3 length equals 18 residues. Germline values: CDR1 SGHKS, CDR2 YYEKEE (reference sequence). V was pared by 2 bases and J by 4 bases, with 14 bases of the junction left unmatched. In DNA, the CDR3 is TGTGCCAGCAGCTTACCCTCTGTAGGGACAGATTATAATGAAAAACTGTTTTTT. Protein sequence: CASSLPSVGTDYNEKLFF.

This clonotype was counted a few times. This chain connects TRBV7-8 to TRBJ1-1; a possible D gene is TRBD1 (5 bases). V dropped 3 bases and J dropped 6 bases, with 11 bases sitting between them. Germline CDR1 is SGHVS and CDR2 is FQNEAQ. The CDR3 contains 13 residues. In nucleotides, the CDR3 is TGTGCCAGCAGCTTCAAGGGGCTCCCTGAAGCTTTCTTT. This codes for CASSFKGLPEAFF. The complete variable domain, with remaining parts taken from reference TRBV7-8 and TRBJ1-1, reads GAGVSQSPRYKVAKRGQDVALRCDPISGHVSLFWYQQALGQGPEFLTYFQNEAQLDKSGLPSDRFFAERPEGSVSTLKIQRTQQEDSAVYLCASSFKGLPEAFFGQGTRLTVV.

The rearrangement uses TRBV7-9 and TRBJ2-5, with 7 bases aligning to TRBD2. Germline CDR1 is SEHNR and CDR2 is FQNEAQ (reference sequence). This CDR3 is 21 amino acids long. Trimming removed 2 bases from V and 5 bases from J; junction bases left unmatched: 26. The CDR3 region has the DNA TGTGCCAGCAGCTTATCGAGGACTAGTTGGGGCCAAAACACGCCGCGGGAGACCCAGTACTTC. This translates into CASSLSRTSWGQNTPRETQYF. The full variable domain, with the rest looked up from reference TRBV7-9 and TRBJ2-5, is DTGVSQNPRHKITKRGQNVTFRCDPISEHNRLYWYRQTLGQGPEFLTYFQNEAQLEKSRLLSDRFSAERPKGSFSTLEIQRTEQGDSAMYLCASSLSRTSWGQNTPRETQYFGPGTRLLVL.